Here is one T cell receptor beta chain with its context. Antigen specificity is unknown. The sample is drawn from a study of T cell clones after liver transplantation. Study findings and constraints: Donor-reactive sequences fell more than third party-reactive ones, suggesting partial deletion.

Some clones are missing from TCRdb's copy, which holds only in-frame ones; the method was immunoSEQ multiplex PCR. Among around 77,000 clones, 80% were seen once, and the ten largest hold about 0.79%. The V gene's germline CDR1 is MDHEN and CDR2 SYDVKM. This CDR3 is 14 amino acids long. V was trimmed by 11 bases and J by 2 bases, leaving 18 bases between them. The sample consisted of CD4+ T cells from blood, taken 12 months after liver transplant. The clonotype originates from a human patient who received a liver transplant. A subset of T cells may come from the graft donor. V is TRBV28 and J is TRBJ2-5; possibly TRBD1 or TRBD2 for D (5 bases each). The CDR3 loop is CASDGAGGQETQYF. The CDR3 DNA follows: TGTGCCTCCGATGGGGCTGGGGGTCAAGAGACCCAGTACTTC. Full variable domain (rest looked up from reference TRBV28 and TRBJ2-5): DVKVTQSSRYLVKRTGEKVFLECVQDMDHENMFWYRQDPGLGLRLIYFSYDVKMKEKGDIPEGYSVSREKKERFSLILESASTNQTSMYLCASDGAGGQETQYFGPGTRLLVL.